Presented here are 5 T cell receptor beta chains from one specimen sequenced in a study of blood T cells in healthy people across ages. Next came a second PCR, run for about 7 to 11 cycles, which used a sample-barcoded 5' primer along with a J-beta primer mix. TCRdb re-derived calls from the 5' RACE reads in MiXCR, one entry per CDR3 protein. The table has around 2 million distinct CDR3 sequences, more than 35% seen once. The sequenced material came from blood. These receptors were obtained from a human donor in good health.

This clonotype was seen ten or more times. The J gene is TRBJ1-4, the V gene TRBV10-3; D ambiguous. Trimming removed 0 bases from V and 8 bases from J, with 4 bases in between. Germline V gives CDR1 ENHRY, CDR2 SYGVKD. This CDR3 is built from 12 residues. CDR3 DNA: TGTGCCATCAGTGAGTCCCGAGAAAAACTGTTTTTT. Translated: CAISESREKLFF.

This clonotype was seen a handful of times. CDR3 residues: CASSPGTATYGYTF. The DNA of the CDR3 is TGTGCCAGCAGCCCAGGGACGGCGACCTATGGCTACACCTTC. The V gene is TRBV7-9, the J gene TRBJ1-2; the D gene is possibly TRBD1 (5 bases). The CDR3 extends over 14 amino acids. In germline, CDR1 is SEHNR, CDR2 FQNEAQ (reference sequence). The V and J ends lost 5 bases and 4 bases respectively, with 14 bases between them.

This clonotype was detected ten times or more. The chain couples TRBV7-2 to TRBJ2-7; unclear D gene. Trimming stripped 5 bases from V and 3 bases from J, with 11 bases between. CDR1 and CDR2 (germline): SGHTA, FQGNSA. The CDR3 length is 13 residues. The chain's CDR3 is CASSPGVGYEQYF. As DNA, the CDR3 is TGTGCCAGCAGCCCTGGGGTAGGCTACGAGCAGTACTTC.

This clonotype came up a few times. A read error may produce the germline difference seen at one junction end. The chain couples TRBV7-7 to TRBJ2-5; 10 bases are a match to TRBD2. Germline loops: CDR1 SSHAT, CDR2 FNYEAQ (reference sequence). The length of the CDR3 is 15 residues. The DNA of the CDR3 is TGTGCTAGCAGTCGGCTAGCGGGAGAGTTGGAGACCCAGTACTTC. Its protein is CASSRLAGELETQYF.

The chain uses TRBV20-1 and TRBJ2-1, with 10 bases fitting TRBD2. J lost 7 bases, V lost 2 bases, and 11 bases had no gene match. Germline values: CDR1 DFQATT, CDR2 SNEGSKA (reference sequence). The CDR3 has 16 residues. CDR3 sequence (DNA): TGCAGTGCTAGAAACACGGGACTAGCGACTCTGAATGAGCAGTTCTTC. The encoded protein is CSARNTGLATLNEQFF.